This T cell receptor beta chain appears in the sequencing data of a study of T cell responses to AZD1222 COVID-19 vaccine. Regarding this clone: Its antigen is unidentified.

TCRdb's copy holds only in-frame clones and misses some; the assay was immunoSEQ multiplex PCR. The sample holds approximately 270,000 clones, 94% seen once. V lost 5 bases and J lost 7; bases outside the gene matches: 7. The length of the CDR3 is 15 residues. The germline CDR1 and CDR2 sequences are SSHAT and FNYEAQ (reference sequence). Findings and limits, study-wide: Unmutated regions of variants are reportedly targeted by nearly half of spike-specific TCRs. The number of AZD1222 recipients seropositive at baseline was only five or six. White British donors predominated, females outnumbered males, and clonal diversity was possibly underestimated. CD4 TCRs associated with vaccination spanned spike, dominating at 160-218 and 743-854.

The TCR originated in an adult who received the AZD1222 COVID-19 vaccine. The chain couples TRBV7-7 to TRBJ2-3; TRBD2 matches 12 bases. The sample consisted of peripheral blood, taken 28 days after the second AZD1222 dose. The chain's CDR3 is CASSPSSGRGNTQYF. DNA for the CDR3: TGTGCCAGCAGCCCCTCTAGCGGGAGGGGGAATACGCAGTATTTT.